These T cell receptor beta chains were read from a single sample in a study of blood T cell repertoires in COVID-19. TCRdb's table, derived via immunoSEQ multiplex PCR, lists solely in-frame clones and lacks some. The sample includes some 250,000 clones, 75% to 90% of them seen just once. The source material was PBMCs or T cells enriched from blood (not recorded which). The source is a woman aged 50 to 65 who had recovered from COVID-19. Both conserved end residues are part of each CDR3. The D gene is left open where the match is weak. Not all rows give a size; the values are once, few, many and, for expanded clones, a class.

TRBJ1-6,TRBV6-5,.,.,TGTGCCAGCAGCAGGGGAGATTCACCCCTCCACTTT,CASSRGDSPLHF
TRBJ1-3,TRBV28,TRBD1,.,TGTGCCAGCAGTTCGAGGGACAGGGGCCGAAACACCATATATTTT,CASSSRDRGRNTIYF
TRBJ1-5,TRBV10-3,TRBD1,.,TGTGCCATCAGTGAAAGGGGGCATCAGCCCCAGCATTTT,CAISERGHQPQHF
TRBJ2-1,TRBV19,TRBD2,.,TGTGCCAGTAGTGCCCCCGGGACTAGCGTCGACAATGAGCAGTTCTTC,CASSAPGTSVDNEQFF
TRBJ2-7,TRBV3-1/TRBV3-2,.,.,TGTGCCAGCAGGTTCAGGGGATCCTACGAGCAGTACTTC,CASRFRGSYEQYF
TRBJ1-6,TRBV18,TRBD1,.,TGTGCCAGCTCACCGGACAGGTATTCACCCCTCCACTTT,CASSPDRYSPLHF
TRBJ1-1,TRBV29-1,TRBD1,.,TGCAGCGTTGAAGGGGGGACAGGGGAGGCTTTCTTT,CSVEGGTGEAFF
TRBJ1-5,TRBV19,.,.,TGTGCCAGTAGTATAGATTTAGGCGGAAGCAATCAGCCCCAGCATTTT,CASSIDLGGSNQPQHF
TRBJ2-1,TRBV24-1,TRBD1,.,TGTGCCACCAGTGAACTCTCCGGGACAGGGTGGAATGAGCAGTTCTTC,CATSELSGTGWNEQFF
TRBJ1-4,TRBV18,.,.,TGTGCCAGCTCAAATGGAATCGGGGAAAAACTGTTTTTT,CASSNGIGEKLFF
TRBJ2-7,TRBV7-9,.,.,TGTGCCAGCAGCTTAGCAGAGTTCTCCTACGAGCAGTACTTC,CASSLAEFSYEQYF
TRBJ2-2,TRBV19,.,.,TGTGCCAGTAGTATTAGAGCGAACACCGGGGAGCTGTTTTTT,CASSIRANTGELFF
TRBJ2-5,TRBV7-9,.,.,TGTGCCAGCAGCTTAGTTTCCCGACAGATACTCGACCAAGAGACCCAGTACTTC,CASSLVSRQILDQETQYF
TRBJ1-1,TRBV20-1,.,.,TGCAGAGCCCATCCCGGGACAGAAGCTTTCTTT,CRAHPGTEAFF
TRBJ1-1,TRBV7-2,.,.,TGTGCCAGCAGCTTATGGGAGTCGAACACTGAAGCTTTCTTT,CASSLWESNTEAFF
TRBJ2-3,TRBV27,.,.,TGTGCCAGCAGGACTGATTGGGGGACTAGCACAGATACGCAGTATTTT,CASRTDWGTSTDTQYF
TRBJ1-2,TRBV27,.,.,TGTGCCAGCAGTGGACGGACGGGACAAGTTCTTTTGGGCTACACCTTC,CASSGRTGQVLLGYTF
TRBJ1-3,TRBV2,TRBD1,.,TGTGCCAGCAGCGGAGGGACAGGCTCTGGAAACACCATATATTTT,CASSGGTGSGNTIYF
TRBJ2-1,TRBV7-9,TRBD2,.,TGTGCCACCGGGGGACTAGCAGTAGAGCAGTTCTTC,CATGGLAVEQFF
TRBJ1-5,TRBV19,.,.,TGTGCCAGTAGTATAGCCAGGGCGGACGGGCCCCAGCATTTT,CASSIARADGPQHF
TRBJ1-5,TRBV19,TRBD1,.,TGTGCCAGTATTCCGGGACAGAGTAATCAGCCCCAGCATTTT,CASIPGQSNQPQHF
TRBJ2-7,TRBV7-2,.,.,TGTGCCAGCAGAACCTCCCCCAGTGGCGAGCAGTACTTC,CASRTSPSGEQYF
TRBJ1-1,TRBV27,TRBD1,.,TGTGCCAGCAGTTTGGACAGGGGCACTGAAGCTTTCTTT,CASSLDRGTEAFF
TRBJ2-1,TRBV9,.,.,TGTGCCAGCAGCGCCCACGGACTGAACCCTTCCTACAATGAGCAGTTCTTC,CASSAHGLNPSYNEQFF
TRBJ2-7,TRBV6-6,.,.,TGTGCCAGCAGTATAGCGGCCGGGGTGTACGAGCAGTACTTC,CASSIAAGVYEQYF
TRBJ1-4,TRBV18,.,.,TGTGCCAGCTCTTCCAGGGGAGTCGATGAAAAACTGTTTTTT,CASSSRGVDEKLFF
TRBJ1-1,TRBV30,.,.,TGTGCCTGGAGTGTCTCGAACACTGAAGCTTTCTTT,CAWSVSNTEAFF
TRBJ2-3,TRBV9,TRBD1,few,TGTGCCAGCAGCGTGAGGGGACAGAGCACAGATACGCAGTATTTT,CASSVRGQSTDTQYF
TRBJ1-5,TRBV6-7,TRBD1,.,TGTGCCAGCAGTTATCACGCCGGGACAGGGAGCAATCAGCCCCAGCATTTT,CASSYHAGTGSNQPQHF
TRBJ1-3,TRBV3-1/TRBV3-2,.,.,TGTGCCAGCAGCCAATTGCAGGGGTTAAACACCATATATTTT,CASSQLQGLNTIYF
TRBJ2-4,TRBV3-1/TRBV3-2,.,.,TGTGCCAGCAGCCAAGCGTTCGTGGGAGCGGGAGCCAAAAACATTCAGTACTTC,CASSQAFVGAGAKNIQYF
TRBJ1-6,TRBV5-4,.,few,TGTGCCAGCAGCTTGGCCGGGACATTAAAGGGGCCCCTCCACTTT,CASSLAGTLKGPLHF
TRBJ2-1,TRBV3-1/TRBV3-2,TRBD2,.,TGTGCCAGCAGCCAAAGAACTAGCGGGAATTTCAATGAGCAGTTCTTC,CASSQRTSGNFNEQFF
TRBJ2-7,TRBV19,.,.,TGTGCCAGTAGTGACTTTGCGACCGAGCAGTACTTC,CASSDFATEQYF
TRBJ2-7,TRBV27,TRBD1,.,TGTGCCAGCAGTTTAAGGAGTCTACAGGGGTACGAGCAGTACTTC,CASSLRSLQGYEQYF
TRBJ1-4,TRBV28,TRBD1,.,TGTGCCAGCAGTTCAGGGACAGACAGTAATGAAAAACTGTTTTTT,CASSSGTDSNEKLFF
TRBJ2-1,TRBV3-1/TRBV3-2,.,.,TGTGCCAGCAGCCACCTAGGGTCTAGCTTCTACAATGAGCAGTTCTTC,CASSHLGSSFYNEQFF
TRBJ1-1,TRBV18,.,.,TGTGCCAGCTCACCGGCCGAGAACACTGAAGCTTTCTTT,CASSPAENTEAFF
TRBJ2-7,TRBV6-5,TRBD1,.,TGTGCCAGCCTGACAGGGTTTGGCTACGAGCAGTACTTC,CASLTGFGYEQYF
TRBJ2-3,TRBV29-1,TRBD1,once,TGCAGCGTCCGACCCGGGACAGGGACAGATACGCAGTATTTT,CSVRPGTGTDTQYF
TRBJ2-7,TRBV6-5,TRBD1,.,TGTGCCAGCAGTTACTCGGGGACAGGGGTTTACGAGCAGTACTTC,CASSYSGTGVYEQYF
TRBJ2-3,TRBV15,TRBD2,.,TGTGCCACCAGCAGAGATCGCGGCGGGAGACCAGATACGCAGTATTTT,CATSRDRGGRPDTQYF
TRBJ2-2,TRBV3-1/TRBV3-2,TRBD2,.,TGTGCCAGCAGTCAGCCCACCGGGACTAGATCGAACACCGGGGAGCTGTTTTTT,CASSQPTGTRSNTGELFF
TRBJ2-5,TRBV5-4,.,.,TGTGCCAGCAGCTCGGCCCCGGCGGGCGGCCAAGAGACCCAGTACTTC,CASSSAPAGGQETQYF
TRBJ2-3,TRBV5-4,.,.,TGTGCCAGCAGCTTGGACTTTTCAGATACGCAGTATTTT,CASSLDFSDTQYF
TRBJ2-7,TRBV3-1/TRBV3-2,TRBD2,.,TGTGCCAGCAGCCAAAGACTAGCGGGAGGGCCTGCCGAGCAGTACTTC,CASSQRLAGGPAEQYF
TRBJ2-2,TRBV27,.,.,TGTGCCAGCAGTTTGAGAAAGTCTATGCGGAGCAGCACCGGGGAGCTGTTTTTT,CASSLRKSMRSSTGELFF
TRBJ2-7,TRBV28,.,.,TGTGCCAGCAGGACATCAGGGGTTTACGAGCAGTACTTC,CASRTSGVYEQYF
TRBJ1-2,TRBV12-3/TRBV12-4,.,once,TGTGCCAGCAGTCAGGACAGCTATGGCTACACCTTC,CASSQDSYGYTF
TRBJ2-2,TRBV5-1,TRBD1,.,TGCGCCAGCAGCTTGGCCCTGAAGGGGGCAAACACCGGGGAGCTGTTTTTT,CASSLALKGANTGELFF
TRBJ2-7,TRBV5-1,TRBD2,.,TGCGCCAGCAGCTTGGGTGGACTAGCGGGAGGGGAGCAGTACTTC,CASSLGGLAGGEQYF
TRBJ1-1,TRBV5-8,.,.,TGTGCCAGCAGCCGGTGGTCAGGGAACACTGAAGCTTTCTTT,CASSRWSGNTEAFF
TRBJ2-1,TRBV4-1,.,.,TGCGCCAGCAGCCCCCTCCGGGTCTACAATGAGCAGTTCTTC,CASSPLRVYNEQFF
TRBJ2-3,TRBV6-5,.,.,TGTGCCAGCAGTTACGGGAGTAGCACAGATACGCAGTATTTT,CASSYGSSTDTQYF
TRBJ2-7,TRBV10-3,TRBD1,.,TGTGCCATCGGACAGGGCGGCGAGCAGTACTTC,CAIGQGGEQYF
TRBJ1-5,TRBV7-8,TRBD1,.,TGTGCCAGCAGCTCCTTGACAGGGGGACCCAATCAGCCCCAGCATTTT,CASSSLTGGPNQPQHF
TRBJ1-4,TRBV24-1,TRBD1,.,TGTGCCACCAGTGATTCCGTGGACAGGGAAAATGAAAAACTGTTTTTT,CATSDSVDRENEKLFF
TRBJ2-7,TRBV19,TRBD1,.,TGTGCCAGTAGTCAGGGGGCGGGCTACGAGCAGTACTTC,CASSQGAGYEQYF